This TCR beta chain was obtained from a study of PD-1 blockade in mismatch repair-deficient tumors. General study points: Tumor-resident clones, often undetectable pretreatment in blood, expanded then contracted after pembrolizumab.

Sequencing used immunoSEQ multiplex PCR; TCRdb keeps in-frame clones, though not all of them. The sample holds over 11,000 clones, 80% to 90% seen once. A word on this clone: As yet, its antigen is unknown.

Described time point: identical roughly 10-day culture without peptide (control). TCRs were sequenced from a few patients responding to pembrolizumab. Clone fold changes were calculated against an identical culture without peptide. Trimming at V came to 2 bases and at J to 6 bases, leaving 9 bases not matched to a gene. This CDR3 has 15 residues. The V gene's germline CDR1 is MNHEY and CDR2 SVGAGI. The chain combines TRBV6-5 with TRBJ2-7; TRBD1 aligns across 8 bases. The receptor was isolated from an adult with mismatch repair-deficient cancer. The specimen was cells cultured in vitro, collected from a patient treated with pembrolizumab. CDR3 in amino acids: CASSYERTGLGEQYF. CDR3 sequence (DNA): TGTGCCAGCAGTTACGAGCGGACAGGGTTGGGCGAGCAGTACTTC.